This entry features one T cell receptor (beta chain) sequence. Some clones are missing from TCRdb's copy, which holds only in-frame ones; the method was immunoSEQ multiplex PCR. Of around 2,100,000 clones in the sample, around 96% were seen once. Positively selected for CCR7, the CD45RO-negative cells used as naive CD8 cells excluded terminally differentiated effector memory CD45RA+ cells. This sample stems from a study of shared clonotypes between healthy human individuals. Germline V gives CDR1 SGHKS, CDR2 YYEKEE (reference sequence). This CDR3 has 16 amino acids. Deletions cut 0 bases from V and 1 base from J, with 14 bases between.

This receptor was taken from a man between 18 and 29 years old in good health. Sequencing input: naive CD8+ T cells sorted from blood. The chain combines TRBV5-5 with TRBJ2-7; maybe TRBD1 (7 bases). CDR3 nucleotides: TGTGCCAGCAGCTTGGTTGTTCAGGGGGGTTCCTACGAGCAGTACTTC. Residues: CASSLVVQGGSYEQYF. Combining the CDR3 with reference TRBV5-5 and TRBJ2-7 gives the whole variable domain DAGVTQSPTHLIKTRGQQVTLRCSPISGHKSVSWYQQVLGQGPQFIFQYYEKEERGRGNFPDRFSARQFPNYSSELNVNALLLGDSALYLCASSLVVQGGSYEQYFGPGTRLTVT.